This record concerns one TCR beta chain sequence. What it recognizes is unknown. Researchers took RNA transcripts and amplified the TCR beta CDR3 regions from them. First-round RT-PCR of the TCR CDR3 relied on the HTBI primer set. TCRdb itself ran the multiplex PCR reads through MiXCR, one entry per CDR3 protein. The table includes around 600,000 distinct CDR3 sequences, approximately 14% detected once. The sample comes from a study of T cells in Graves' hyperthyroidism and ophthalmopathy. Trimming removed 3 bases from V and 1 base from J, with 12 bases in between. This CDR3 has 14 residues. Germline CDR1 DFQATT, CDR2 SNEGSKA (reference sequence). Study-wide results and limits: Blood held most thyroid clonotypes expanded above 0.001 frequency.

The sample comprised blood. This chain links TRBV20-1 with TRBJ1-1; D is perhaps TRBD1 (5 bases). This clonotype originated in a woman between 18 and 29 years old with Graves' ophthalmopathy. The CDR3 region is CSARLTDTNTEAFF. CDR3 in DNA: TGCAGTGCTAGGTTGACAGATACGAACACTGAAGCTTTCTTT.